This T cell receptor (beta chain) derives from a study of identifying expanded T cells in peripheral blood. No infections or other immune events were documented during collection. Generated by immunoSEQ multiplex PCR, the TCRdb table keeps only in-frame clones and is missing some. The table includes about 78,000 clones, around 90% detected once. Details on this clone: Its target is not known.

With 3 bases removed from V and 0 bases from J, the gap between germline ends came to 10 bases. In germline, CDR1 is SGHTS, CDR2 YDEGEE. This CDR3 is built from 15 residues. Regarding the study as a whole: Clone count variance between roughly two-week samples rose with total template count. About 1.2 clones differed between technical replicates, versus about 15 and 19 over time.

V gene TRBV5-8 combines with J gene TRBJ2-1; D might be TRBD2 (6 bases). Specimen: blood. The TCR was taken from a person aged 18 to 69 in good health. The CDR3 spells CASSSRGSSYNEQFF. The CDR3 DNA sequence: TGTGCCAGCAGCTCCCGGGGGAGCTCCTACAATGAGCAGTTCTTC.